This TCR beta chain was profiled in a study of radiotherapy plus CTLA-4 blockade in lung cancer. The wider study: Roughly a sixth of enrolled patients responded objectively, and about 31% had disease control. Study-wide points: Radiotherapy with ipilimumab was followed by blood expansion of tumor-derived clones. Increased serum interferon-beta after radiation also reportedly predicted response strongly.

Profiling relied on immunoSEQ multiplex PCR, and the TCRdb table lists in-frame clones only, not all of them. The top ten hold roughly 3.5% of the sample, which has some 50,000 clones, approximately 80% seen once. Patients with chemo-refractory metastatic non-small-cell lung cancer received focal radiation plus CTLA-4 blockade with ipilimumab. A note on this clone: The antigen remains unidentified. The junction and the germline gene differ at one end; a read error may be behind it. Different DNA sequences within this sample yield the same CDR3.

CDR1 and CDR2 from the germline V gene are MNHNS and SASEGT. The CDR3 has 14 residues. Sequencing was performed on peripheral blood, taken from a patient treated with radiotherapy plus ipilimumab. This TCR derives from a human donor with non-small cell lung cancer who had a partial response to radiotherapy plus ipilimumab. The rearrangement links TRBV6-1 to TRBJ1-2; 7 bases are shared with TRBD1. CDR3: CASTTGQTNYGYTF. The CDR3 DNA is TGTGCCAGCACAACGGGACAGACTAACTATGGCTACACCTTT.